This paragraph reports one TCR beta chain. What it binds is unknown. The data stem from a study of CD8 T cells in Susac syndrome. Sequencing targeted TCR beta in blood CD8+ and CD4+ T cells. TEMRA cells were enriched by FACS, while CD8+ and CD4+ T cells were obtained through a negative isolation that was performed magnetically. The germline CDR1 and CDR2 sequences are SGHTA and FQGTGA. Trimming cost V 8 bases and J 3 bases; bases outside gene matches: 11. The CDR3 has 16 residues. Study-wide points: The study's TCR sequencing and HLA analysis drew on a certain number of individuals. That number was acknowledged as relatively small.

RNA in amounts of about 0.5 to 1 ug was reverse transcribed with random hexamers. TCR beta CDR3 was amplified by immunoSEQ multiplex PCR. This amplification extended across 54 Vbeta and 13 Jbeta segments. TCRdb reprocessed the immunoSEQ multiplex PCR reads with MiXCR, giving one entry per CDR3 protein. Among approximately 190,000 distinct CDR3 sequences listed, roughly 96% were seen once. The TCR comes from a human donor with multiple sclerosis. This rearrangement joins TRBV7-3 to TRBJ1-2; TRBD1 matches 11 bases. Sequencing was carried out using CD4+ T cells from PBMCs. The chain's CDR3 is CASGPSGTGGHYGYTF. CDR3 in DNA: TGTGCCAGCGGACCTTCGGGGACAGGGGGACACTATGGCTACACCTTC.